The 21 T cell receptor beta chains in this list originate from one sample, sequenced in a study of T cells in Graves' hyperthyroidism and ophthalmopathy. The investigators amplified TCR beta CDR3 regions from RNA transcripts. In the first-round RT-PCR of the TCR CDR3, the HTBI primer set was used. TCRdb recomputed calls from the multiplex PCR reads with MiXCR, one row per CDR3 protein. The profile shows approximately 740,000 distinct CDR3 sequences, about 15% of them singletons. Source material: blood. All receptors derive from a woman younger than 35 with Graves' hyperthyroidism.

Ten or more counts support this clonotype. The V and J genes are TRBV19 and TRBJ1-1; 9 nucleotides line up with TRBD1. This CDR3 spans 14 amino acids. Germline trimming cut 9 bases from V and 0 bases from J; bases unmatched to any gene: 5. Germline assignment: CDR1 LNHDA and CDR2 SQIVND (reference sequence). This CDR3 is CASRTGDLNTEAFF. In DNA form, the CDR3 reads TGTGCCAGCCGGACAGGGGACTTGAACACTGAAGCTTTCTTT.

A few counts support this clonotype. The chain combines TRBV29-1 with TRBJ2-1; TRBD2 might be the D (6 bases). Trimming shortened V by 3 bases and J by 7 bases, and 10 bases separated the two germline ends. The germline gives CDR1 SQVTM, CDR2 ANQGSEA. The CDR3 length is 12 residues. CDR3 DNA: TGCAGCGTTGATATTCGGGGGAATGAGCAGTTCTTC. It specifies CSVDIRGNEQFF.

The rearrangement uses TRBV7-2 and TRBJ2-4; D gene unclear. Germline CDR1 SGHTA, CDR2 FQGNSA. CDR3 length: 17 amino acids. Between the trimmed V and J ends, which lost 0 bases and 3 bases, there was a span of 15 bases. CDR3 protein: CASSLAVSPGVKNIQYF. CDR3 DNA: TGTGCCAGCAGCTTAGCGGTTTCCCCTGGGGTCAAAAACATTCAGTACTTC.

The rearrangement joins TRBV4-2 to TRBJ2-2; possibly TRBD2 for D (6 bases). V shed 1 base and J shed 7 bases, with 13 bases lying between them. CDR1 is LGHNA and CDR2 is YNFKEQ in the germline V gene. The CDR3 has 15 amino acids. CDR3 nucleotide sequence: TGTGCCAGCAGCCAAGTTCCTAGCGAGGTCGGGGAGCTGTTTTTT. Translated, it gives CASSQVPSEVGELFF.

This clonotype has at least ten counts. CDR3 in amino acids: CANGEGGTGRGGELFF. For the CDR3, the DNA is TGTGCCAACGGCGAGGGGGGGACAGGGCGGGGCGGGGAGCTGTTTTTT. This chain joins TRBV2 and TRBJ2-2; TRBD1 matches 9 bases. The J segment lost 7 bases and the V segment lost 10 bases, leaving 16 bases of the junction unmatched. CDR1 and CDR2 (germline): SNHLY, FYNNEI. CDR3 length equals 16 residues.

The sample holds many counts of this clonotype. The chain uses TRBV28 and TRBJ2-5; 8 bases align to TRBD2. This CDR3 has 14 residues. V dropped 6 bases and J dropped 4; count of bases not matched to a gene: 7. Germline lookup yields CDR1 MDHEN and CDR2 SYDVKM. DNA of the CDR3: TGTGCCAGCAGGGCGGTCGGGAGGGGAGAGACCCAGTACTTC. Translated: CASRAVGRGETQYF. Variable domain in full (rest from reference TRBV28 and TRBJ2-5): DVKVTQSSRYLVKRTGEKVFLECVQDMDHENMFWYRQDPGLGLRLIYFSYDVKMKEKGDIPEGYSVSREKKERFSLILESASTNQTSMYLCASRAVGRGETQYFGPGTRLLVL.

This clonotype was counted ten times or more. The chain carries TRBV7-2 and TRBJ2-5; 7 bases are a match to TRBD2. The junction had 7 bases not matched to a gene; V was cut back by 1 base and J by 5 bases. The length of the CDR3 is 15 residues. Germline V gene sequence: CDR1 SGHTA, CDR2 FQGNSA. CDR3 sequence: CASSLGGGGGETQYF. Here the CDR3 DNA reads TGTGCCAGCAGCTTAGGGGGCGGGGGTGGGGAGACCCAGTACTTC.

Many counts were recorded for this clonotype. This chain connects TRBV6-5 to TRBJ2-7, with 8 bases aligning to TRBD1. CDR1 and CDR2 from the germline V gene are MNHEY and SVGAGI. The CDR3 spans 16 residues. The ends lost 0 bases at V and 2 bases at J; junction bases unmatched: 6. CDR3 amino acids: CASSYSGTGHPYEQYF. DNA for the CDR3: TGTGCCAGCAGTTACTCGGGGACAGGCCATCCCTACGAGCAGTACTTC.

As for this clonotype: No conserved phenylalanine or tryptophan is present at the end of the CDR3, so a read error is the likely explanation. The rearrangement links TRBV6-1 to TRBJ2-7, with D possibly matching TRBD2 (5 bases). The CDR3 runs to 16 residues. V was pared by 1 base and J by 0 bases, with 13 bases between. Germline assignment: CDR1 MNHNS and CDR2 SASEGT. CDR3 bases: TGTGCCAGCAGTGAAGGGGCCGGGGTAAGCTCCTACGAGCAGTACCTC. Its translation: CASSEGAGVSSYEQYL.

The chain links TRBV14 to TRBJ1-5; no reliable D call. The V end lost 0 bases, the J end lost 3 bases, and 3 bases lay between the germline ends. CDR3 length equals 13 residues. CDR1 is SGHDN and CDR2 is FVKESK in the germline V gene. The CDR3: CASSQEHNQPQHF. CDR3 bases: TGTGCCAGCAGCCAAGAGCACAATCAGCCCCAGCATTTT. The full variable domain, with the rest looked up from reference TRBV14 and TRBJ1-5, is EAGVTQFPSHSVIEKGQTVTLRCDPISGHDNLYWYRRVMGKEIKFLLHFVKESKQDESGMPNNRFLAERTGGTYSTLKVQPAELEDSGVYFCASSQEHNQPQHFGDGTRLSIL.

This clonotype was detected a few times. A read error may be the cause here, since a much bigger clone is one base away. CDR3 coding DNA: TGTGCCAGCTCACCACCGCGGCAAGCGGGGAGCACTGGAGCTTTCTTT. Amino acid sequence: CASSPPRQAGSTGAFF. The chain uses TRBV18 and TRBJ1-1; D unclear. Germline V CDR1 and CDR2: KGHSH, LQKENI. The CDR3 loop spans 16 amino acids.

This sequence joins TRBV24-1 and TRBJ2-2, with no clear D. Trimming took off 6 bases at V and 2 bases at J, with 3 bases between the two ends. The CDR3 runs to 12 residues. Germline values: CDR1 KGHDR, CDR2 SFDVKD. In nucleotides, the CDR3 is TGTGCCACCAGTTTCAACACCGGGGAGCTGTTTTTT. It codes for CATSFNTGELFF.

This chain links TRBV30 with TRBJ1-5; no reliable D call. Germline CDR1 reads GTSNPN; CDR2 reads SVGIG (reference sequence). This CDR3 region has 14 residues. V lost 2 bases to trimming and J lost 5 bases, with 13 bases between them. The CDR3 here is CAWSSDLVDQPQHF. The CDR3 region has the DNA TGTGCCTGGAGTTCTGACCTAGTTGATCAGCCCCAGCATTTT. Based on the CDR3 plus reference TRBV30 and TRBJ1-5, the full variable domain is SQTIHQWPATLVQPVGSPLSLECTVEGTSNPNLYWYRQAAGRGLQLLFYSVGIGQISSEVPQNLSASRPQDRQFILSSKKLLLSDSGFYLCAWSSDLVDQPQHFGDGTRLSIL.

At least ten counts were recorded for this clonotype. This chain links TRBV30 with TRBJ2-3; D may correspond to TRBD1 or TRBD2 (5 bases each). V dropped 4 bases and J dropped 4 bases, with 15 bases sitting between them. CDR3 length: 14 residues. CDR1 and CDR2 from the germline V gene are GTSNPN and SVGIG (reference sequence). As DNA, the CDR3 is TGTGCCTGGACCCGGGACCCGCCCCCAGATACGCAGTATTTT. Its translation: CAWTRDPPPDTQYF.

This clonotype was found many times. The rearrangement links TRBV7-9 to TRBJ2-1; D ambiguous. Trimming cost V 0 bases and J 7 bases, with 4 bases left between them. The germline V gene encodes CDR1 SEHNR and CDR2 FQNEAQ (reference sequence). CDR3 size: 12 residues. The CDR3: CASSLAANEQFF. The CDR3, as DNA: TGTGCCAGCAGCTTAGCGGCTAATGAGCAGTTCTTC. Supplemented by reference TRBV7-9 and TRBJ2-1, the full variable domain reads DTGVSQNPRHKITKRGQNVTFRCDPISEHNRLYWYRQTLGQGPEFLTYFQNEAQLEKSRLLSDRFSAERPKGSFSTLEIQRTEQGDSAMYLCASSLAANEQFFGPGTRLTVL.

This CDR3 reads CATSESGTGSANEKLFF. Written as DNA, the CDR3 is TGTGCCACCAGTGAGTCCGGGACAGGTTCCGCTAATGAAAAACTGTTTTTT. This chain links TRBV24-1 with TRBJ1-4; TRBD1 matches at 8 bases. Germline-derived CDR1 and CDR2 are KGHDR and SFDVKD. The CDR3 sequence is 17 residues long. Trimming took 4 bases from V and 3 from J; bases not matched to a gene: 9.

This clonotype showed up just a few times. The gene calls are TRBV27 and TRBJ2-3; TRBD2 aligns across 7 bases. V trimming: 4 bases; J trimming: 1 base; junction bases outside the gene matches: 8. This CDR3 has 16 amino acids. Per germline, CDR1 MNHEY and CDR2 SMNVEV (reference sequence). The chain's CDR3 is CASSSAQGGGTDTQYF. Written as DNA, the CDR3 is TGTGCCAGCAGTTCCGCCCAGGGAGGGGGCACAGATACGCAGTATTTT.

This clonotype was seen ten or more times. This chain uses TRBV12-3 or TRBV12-4 with TRBJ2-3, with 8 bases identical to TRBD1. V lost 4 bases to trimming and J lost 4 bases; unmatched junction nucleotides: 4. This CDR3 contains 14 residues. CDR3 bases: TGTGCCAGCAGTTCGACACAGGGGGCAGATACGCAGTATTTT. Amino acid sequence: CASSSTQGADTQYF.

This clonotype was found many times. The V call is TRBV27, the J call TRBJ2-7; D remains ambiguous. CDR3 length: 11 amino acids. Germline CDR1 reads MNHEY; CDR2 reads SMNVEV (reference sequence). The V end was cut by 8 bases, the J end by 7 bases, with 12 bases between. The CDR3 DNA reads as TGTGCCAGCCAGGACGCGTTGGAGCAGTACTTC. It yields the protein CASQDALEQYF.

This clonotype was seen more than once but under ten times. This chain uses TRBV15 with TRBJ2-2; 8 bases map to TRBD2. V was pared by 0 bases and J by 4 bases, with 4 bases of the junction left unmatched. There are 16 residues in the CDR3. The germline gives CDR1 LNHNV, CDR2 YYDKDF (reference sequence). CDR3 in DNA: TGTGCCACCAGCAGAGAGGGACTAGAAGGCACCGGGGAGCTGTTTTTT. It codes for CATSREGLEGTGELFF.

There are many counts of this clonotype. V and J are TRBV27 and TRBJ1-2; 10 nucleotides align to TRBD1. Per the germline V gene, CDR1 is MNHEY and CDR2 is SMNVEV (reference sequence). The ends lost 6 bases at V and 4 bases at J; junction bases unmatched: 8. The CDR3 loop spans 15 amino acids. The CDR3 bases are TGTGCCAGCAGCCGACAGGGGGCCAGTAGCTATGGCTACACCTTC. Translation: CASSRQGASSYGYTF.